This TCR beta chain was obtained from a study of T-cell memory formation after mild COVID-19. Study as a whole: Largely, TCR clusters stayed within a single donor. Study-level findings and limits: The pre-infection memory compartment contained some responding clones, suggesting cross-reactive memory joined. Contracting clones localized mainly to CM and EM when CD4+ and mainly to EMRA when CD8+.

TCRdb used MiXCR to reprocess the 5' RACE reads, holding one entry per CDR3 protein. The sample holds 350,000 to 450,000 distinct CDR3 sequences, approximately 15% seen once. This clonotype has just one count. Its matching antigen is unknown. The sample taken for sequencing was PBMCs or a T cell subset sorted from them (not recorded which). The clonotype comes from a man between 18 and 35 years old who had mild COVID-19 (a few samples of this study predate the infection). Cell type and time point are not known.

This CDR3 is CASSAGTSGYNEQFF. CDR3 sequence (DNA): TGTGCCAGCAGCGCCGGGACTAGCGGCTACAATGAGCAGTTCTTC. V and J are TRBV3-1 and TRBJ2-1, with TRBD2 matching over 11 bases. Germline lookup yields CDR1 LGHDT and CDR2 YNNKEL (reference sequence). The CDR3 sequence is 15 residues long. V shed 5 bases, J shed 3 bases, and the junction held 3 bases outside the gene matches.